Presented here are 3 T cell receptor beta chains from one specimen sequenced in a study of blood T cell repertoires in COVID-19. Libraries were prepared by immunoSEQ multiplex PCR; TCRdb keeps only in-frame clonotypes and omits some of them. Seen here are about 100,000 clones, about nine tenths observed once, and the top ten hold roughly 15%. Sequencing was carried out using peripheral blood. Receptors were obtained from a man in his forties or fifties with acute or convalescent COVID-19.

V gene TRBV10-2 combines with J gene TRBJ2-1; 10 bases agree with TRBD2. The CDR3 is 15 amino acids. CDR1 is WSHSY, CDR2 SAAADI, per germline. The V gene end was trimmed by 4 bases and the J gene end by 8 bases; junction bases not matched to a gene: 8. CDR3 sequence: CASSVASGSGDEQFF. CDR3 nucleotides: TGCGCCAGCAGTGTGGCTAGCGGGAGTGGGGATGAGCAGTTCTTC.

The gene calls are TRBV3-1 (or the pseudogene TRBV3-2) and TRBJ2-7; TRBD2 agrees at 10 bases. Germline V gene sequence: CDR1 LGHDT, CDR2 YNNKEL (reference sequence). This CDR3 is built from 16 residues. V shed 1 base, J shed 2 bases, and the junction held 5 bases outside the gene matches. The CDR3 loop is CASSQVPGLATYEQYF. The CDR3 bases are TGTGCCAGCAGCCAAGTTCCGGGACTAGCGACCTACGAGCAGTACTTC.

Only a few counts were recorded for this clone. This chain connects TRBV9 to TRBJ2-1, with 7 bases matching TRBD2. CDR1 and CDR2 from the germline V gene are SGDLS and YYNGEE. The V segment lost 5 bases and the J segment 7 bases; nucleotides outside the gene matches: 12. CDR3 length: 15 residues. The CDR3 reads CASSGHRGRGNEQFF. The CDR3 DNA reads TGTGCCAGCAGTGGCCACCGGGGGAGGGGTAATGAGCAGTTCTTC.